This TCR beta chain emerged from a study of human T cells and chemical hapten exposure. For the study at large: Per-sample TCR yield variability stemmed mainly from small pooled library volume differences. Study observations and caveats: Unchanged with DPC sensitization were TCRs above 1 in 1000 frequency.

Time point in this sample: healthy volunteer bleed at 6 weeks. Whole blood, unfractionated, served as the material for total RNA extraction. In its sample, this clonotype was seen a few times. Its antigen is not identified. During construction of the library, unique molecular identifiers were attached to individual cDNA molecules for quantitative, reproducible TCR counting. Original handling: Per-sample TCR counts ranged from 23,224 to 690,600, median about 100,000. TCRdb analysed the RACE reads with MiXCR anew, one entry per CDR3 protein. V and J calls and clone size were set by TCRdb, not the authors. The sample comprises around 80,000 distinct CDR3 sequences, over 8.5% of which are singletons, and roughly 1.4% rests with the top ten. The V and J ends lost 0 bases and 6 bases respectively, with 14 bases between them. The CDR3 consists of 16 residues.

Material for sequencing was whole blood. This TCR was sampled from a male donor in good health. Some clones in this sample may be carry-over from other donors' samples. This chain uses TRBV12-3 or TRBV12-4 with TRBJ2-2; a possible D gene is TRBD1 (5 bases). As DNA, the CDR3 is TGTGCCAGCAGTTTAGCGTCAGGGATTTTGGCCGGGGAGCTGTTTTTT. It is translated as CASSLASGILAGELFF.